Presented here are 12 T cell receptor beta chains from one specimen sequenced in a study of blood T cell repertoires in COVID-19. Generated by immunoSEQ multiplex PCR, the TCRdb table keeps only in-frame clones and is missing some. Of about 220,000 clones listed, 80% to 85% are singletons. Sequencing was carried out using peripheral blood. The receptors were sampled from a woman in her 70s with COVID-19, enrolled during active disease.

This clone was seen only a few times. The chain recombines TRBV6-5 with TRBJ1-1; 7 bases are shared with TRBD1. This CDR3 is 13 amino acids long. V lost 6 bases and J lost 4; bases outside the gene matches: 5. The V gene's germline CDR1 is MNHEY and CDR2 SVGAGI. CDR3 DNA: TGTGCCAGCAGGGGGACAGACCTCACTGAAGCTTTCTTT. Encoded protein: CASRGTDLTEAFF.

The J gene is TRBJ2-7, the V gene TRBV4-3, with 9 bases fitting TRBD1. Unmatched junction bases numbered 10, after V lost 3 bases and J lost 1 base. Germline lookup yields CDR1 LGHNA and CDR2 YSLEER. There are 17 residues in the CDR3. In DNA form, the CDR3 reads TGCGCCAGCAGCCAGAGCGTCACCGGGACAGGGTCCTACGAGCAGTACTTC. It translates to CASSQSVTGTGSYEQYF.

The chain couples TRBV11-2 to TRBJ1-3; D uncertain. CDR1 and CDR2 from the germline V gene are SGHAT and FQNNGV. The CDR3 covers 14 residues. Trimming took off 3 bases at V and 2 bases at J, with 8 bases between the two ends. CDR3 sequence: CASSFGRTGNTIYF. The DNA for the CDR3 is TGTGCCAGCAGCTTCGGGAGGACTGGAAACACCATATATTTT.

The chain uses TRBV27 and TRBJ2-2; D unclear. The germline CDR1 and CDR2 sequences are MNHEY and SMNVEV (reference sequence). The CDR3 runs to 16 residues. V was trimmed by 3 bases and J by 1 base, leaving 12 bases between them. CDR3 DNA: TGTGCCAGCAGTTTGGCTGACCGCGGGAACACCGGGGAGCTGTTTTTT. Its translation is CASSLADRGNTGELFF.

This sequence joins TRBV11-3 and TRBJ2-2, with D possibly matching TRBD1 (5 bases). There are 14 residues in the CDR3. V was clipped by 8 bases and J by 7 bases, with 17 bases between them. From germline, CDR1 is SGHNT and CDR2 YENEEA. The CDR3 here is CASGPSGNDGELFF. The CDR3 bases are TGTGCCAGCGGACCCTCAGGGAATGACGGGGAGCTGTTTTTT.

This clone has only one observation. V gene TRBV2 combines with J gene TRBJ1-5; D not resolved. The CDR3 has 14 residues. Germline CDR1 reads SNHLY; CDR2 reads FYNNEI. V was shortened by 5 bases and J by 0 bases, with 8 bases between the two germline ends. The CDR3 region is CASSSGNSNQPQHF. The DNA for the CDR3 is TGTGCCAGCAGTTCAGGTAATAGCAATCAGCCCCAGCATTTT.

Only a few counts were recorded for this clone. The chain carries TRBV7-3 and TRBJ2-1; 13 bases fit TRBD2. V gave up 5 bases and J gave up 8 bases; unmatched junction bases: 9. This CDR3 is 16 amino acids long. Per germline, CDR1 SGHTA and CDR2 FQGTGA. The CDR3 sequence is CASSLRTSGSFDEQFF. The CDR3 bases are TGTGCCAGCAGCCTACGGACTAGCGGGAGCTTTGATGAGCAGTTCTTC.

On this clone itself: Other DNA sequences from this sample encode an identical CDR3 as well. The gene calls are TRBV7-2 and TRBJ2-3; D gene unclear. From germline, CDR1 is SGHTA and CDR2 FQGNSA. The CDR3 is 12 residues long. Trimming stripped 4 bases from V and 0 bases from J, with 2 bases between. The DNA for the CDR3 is TGTGCCAGCAGCTCTAGCACAGATACGCAGTATTTT. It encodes CASSSSTDTQYF.

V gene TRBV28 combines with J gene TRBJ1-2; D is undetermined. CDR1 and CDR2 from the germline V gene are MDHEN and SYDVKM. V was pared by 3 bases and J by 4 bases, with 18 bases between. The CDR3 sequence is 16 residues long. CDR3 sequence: CASSLPRGQTGYGYTF. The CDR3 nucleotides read TGTGCCAGCAGTTTGCCTCGAGGCCAAACGGGCTATGGCTACACCTTC.

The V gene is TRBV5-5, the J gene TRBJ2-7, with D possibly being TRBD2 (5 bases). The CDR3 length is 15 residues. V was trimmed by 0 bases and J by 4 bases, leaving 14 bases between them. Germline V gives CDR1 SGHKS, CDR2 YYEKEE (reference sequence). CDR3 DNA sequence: TGTGCCAGCAGCTTGGTCCATGGGAGCGAATACGAGCAGTACTTC. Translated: CASSLVHGSEYEQYF.

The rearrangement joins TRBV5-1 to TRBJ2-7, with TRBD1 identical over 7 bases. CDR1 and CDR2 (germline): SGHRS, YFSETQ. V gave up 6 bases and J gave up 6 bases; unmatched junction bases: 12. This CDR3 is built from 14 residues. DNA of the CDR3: TGCGCCAGCACGCCCGGGGACAGATCCGCCGAGCAGTACTTC. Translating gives CASTPGDRSAEQYF.

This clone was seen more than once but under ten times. The CDR3 DNA reads as TGTGCCATCAGTGAGTTCCCAGGCAGTCAGGTCGGTGGCTACACCTTC. It specifies CAISEFPGSQVGGYTF. The V call is TRBV10-3, the J call TRBJ1-2; D gene unclear. The germline V gene encodes CDR1 ENHRY and CDR2 SYGVKD. The CDR3 runs to 16 residues. V was cut by 1 base and J by 7 bases, with 19 bases left in between.